These 20 T cell receptor beta chains came from one sample sequenced in a study of blood T cell repertoires in COVID-19. TCRdb keeps only in-frame clones here, not all; method: immunoSEQ multiplex PCR. This table holds about 270,000 clones, approximately 83% found once. Sequenced input: peripheral blood. These receptors were collected from a woman between 65 and 79 years old with acute or convalescent COVID-19.

This chain links TRBV4-1 with TRBJ2-1; a possible D gene is TRBD2 (6 bases). The CDR3 totals 13 residues. Per the germline V gene, CDR1 is MGHRA and CDR2 is YSYEKL. The ends were cut back, 3 bases at V and 4 bases at J, with 7 bases in the middle. This chain's CDR3 is CASSQGTYNEQFF. The CDR3, as DNA: TGCGCCAGCAGCCAGGGGACTTACAATGAGCAGTTCTTC.

The chain carries TRBV29-1 and TRBJ1-5, with D possibly matching TRBD1 (6 bases). Trimming took off 4 bases at V and 1 base at J, with 8 bases between the two ends. The CDR3 covers 13 residues. Looked up from germline, CDR1 is SQVTM and CDR2 is ANQGSEA. The CDR3 reads CSVGRGSNQPQHF. The CDR3 DNA reads as TGCAGCGTTGGCAGGGGAAGCAATCAGCCCCAGCATTTT.

The J gene is TRBJ1-5, the V gene TRBV3-1 (or the pseudogene TRBV3-2), with D unclear. Trimming took 1 base from V and 7 from J, leaving 8 bases between them. Looked up from germline, CDR1 is LGHDT and CDR2 is YNNKEL (reference sequence). The CDR3 is 13 amino acids. DNA of the CDR3: TGTGCCAGCAGCCAAGCTGGAGGACAGCCCCAGCATTTT. It codes for CASSQAGGQPQHF.

The V gene is TRBV6-6, the J gene TRBJ1-3; D perhaps matches TRBD1 (5 bases). V was pared by 4 bases and J by 9 bases, with 10 bases between. Germline V CDR1 and CDR2: MNHNY, SVGAGI (reference sequence). The CDR3 is 12 residues long. CDR3 residues: CASSSVTGTIYF. The CDR3 DNA is TGTGCCAGCAGTTCAGTAACAGGCACCATATATTTT.

The V and J genes are TRBV30 and TRBJ1-2, with D maybe TRBD1 (5 bases). This CDR3 is 12 amino acids long. Per germline, CDR1 GTSNPN and CDR2 SVGIG (reference sequence). The germline V and J ends were trimmed by 5 bases and 5 bases, with 12 bases remaining between them. The CDR3 protein is CAWDPGDYGYTF. In DNA form, the CDR3 reads TGTGCCTGGGACCCGGGGGATTATGGCTACACCTTC.

The chain is built from TRBV11-1 and TRBJ1-5, with D unresolved. Germline V gene lookup returns CDR1 SGHAT and CDR2 FQDESV (reference sequence). V was cut by 0 bases and J by 2 bases, with 5 bases left in between. The CDR3 is made up of 14 amino acids. In DNA, the CDR3 is TGTGCCAGCAGCTTAGCGAGCGGCAATCAGCCCCAGCATTTT. It specifies CASSLASGNQPQHF.

The genes are TRBV7-2 and TRBJ2-1; TRBD2 agrees at 10 bases. The germline gives CDR1 SGHTA, CDR2 FQGNSA. The V gene end was trimmed by 7 bases and the J gene end by 8 bases; junction bases not matched to a gene: 5. The CDR3 has 13 residues. The CDR3 is CASIKRGGYEQFF. CDR3 nucleotides: TGTGCCAGCATCAAGCGGGGGGGTTATGAGCAGTTCTTC.

This sequence joins TRBV11-2 and TRBJ2-3; 9 bases fit TRBD1. V shed 5 bases, J shed 10 bases, and the junction held 4 bases outside the gene matches. Germline V lookup: CDR1 SGHAT, CDR2 FQNNGV. The CDR3 has 12 amino acids. The CDR3 coding sequence is TGTGCCAGCAGCCTGGACAGGGGTTCGCAGTATTTT. Translating it yields CASSLDRGSQYF.

This chain connects TRBV10-2 to TRBJ1-5, with 7 bases lining up with TRBD1. Germline V lookup: CDR1 WSHSY, CDR2 SAAADI. The CDR3 extends over 16 amino acids. Trimming cost V 4 bases and J 0 bases; bases outside gene matches: 6. This CDR3 is CASSAGQYYSNQPQHF. In nucleotides, the CDR3 is TGCGCCAGCAGTGCGGGACAGTACTATAGCAATCAGCCCCAGCATTTT.

The chain links TRBV5-4 to TRBJ2-1; the match to TRBD1 covers 10 bases. Germline V CDR1 and CDR2: SGHNT, YYREEE (reference sequence). This CDR3 is built from 15 residues. Trimming took 4 bases from V and 9 from J; bases not matched to a gene: 10. CDR3: CASSARDRGQGEQFF. CDR3 nucleotide sequence: TGTGCCAGCAGCGCCCGGGACAGGGGTCAGGGTGAGCAGTTCTTC.

The chain employs TRBV2 and TRBJ1-2; D possibly corresponds to TRBD1 (6 bases). The CDR3 spans 15 residues. V lost 4 bases to trimming and J lost 1 base, with 13 bases between them. Germline CDR1 is SNHLY and CDR2 is FYNNEI. The chain's CDR3 is CASSGRDTLNYGYTF. CDR3 nucleotide sequence: TGTGCCAGCAGTGGCCGGGACACTCTTAACTATGGCTACACCTTC.

The chain has TRBV27 and TRBJ2-5; 7 bases match TRBD2. This CDR3 region has 16 residues. The junction had 11 bases not matched to a gene; V was cut back by 0 bases and J by 7 bases. Germline V lookup: CDR1 MNHEY, CDR2 SMNVEV (reference sequence). The CDR3 is CASSLSLATSAVTQYF. The CDR3 DNA follows: TGTGCCAGCAGTTTATCACTAGCGACTTCGGCGGTGACCCAGTACTTC.

The chain is built from TRBV7-9 and TRBJ2-7; D gene unclear. Germline CDR1 and CDR2: SEHNR and FQNEAQ (reference sequence). Deletions cut 1 base from V and 0 bases from J, with 10 bases between. The CDR3 is made up of 15 amino acids. CDR3 coding DNA: TGTGCCAGCAGCTTAGACCGCATCAGCTCCTACGAGCAGTACTTC. Amino acids: CASSLDRISSYEQYF.

The chain uses TRBV2 and TRBJ1-2; tentatively, D is TRBD1 (6 bases). V was clipped by 2 bases and J by 3 bases, with 10 bases between them. There are 14 residues in the CDR3. In germline, CDR1 is SNHLY, CDR2 FYNNEI. CDR3 in amino acids: CASSERGKDYGYTF. DNA for the CDR3: TGTGCCAGCAGTGAAAGGGGGAAGGACTATGGCTACACCTTC.

The J gene is TRBJ2-7, the V gene TRBV5-6; 12 bases fit TRBD1. Germline V lookup: CDR1 SGHDT, CDR2 YYEEEE. The CDR3 runs 15 residues. V was clipped by 4 bases and J by 11 bases; unmatched bases: 13. The CDR3 is CASSAGTGGLPGKYF. The CDR3 region has the DNA TGTGCCAGCAGCGCCGGGACAGGGGGCCTCCCCGGAAAGTACTTC.

V gene TRBV18 combines with J gene TRBJ2-4, with 13 bases fitting TRBD2. The length of the CDR3 is 17 residues. V was pared by 3 bases and J by 2 bases, with 4 bases of the junction left unmatched. Germline CDR1 is KGHSH and CDR2 is LQKENI. The CDR3 DNA reads as TGTGCCAGCTCACCGACTAGCGGGGGGACGACCAAAAACATTCAGTACTTC. This sequence encodes CASSPTSGGTTKNIQYF.

The chain uses TRBV6-1 and TRBJ1-4; D gene uncertain. This CDR3 spans 12 amino acids. CDR1 is MNHNS and CDR2 is SASEGT in the germline V gene. V dropped 3 bases and J dropped 6 bases, with 5 bases sitting between them. The CDR3 coding sequence is TGTGCCAGCAGTGAGACTGATGAAAAACTGTTTTTT. Translated: CASSETDEKLFF.

CDR3 residues: CASRPGGGGTEAFF. The CDR3 DNA sequence: TGTGCCAGCAGGCCAGGGGGCGGCGGCACTGAAGCTTTCTTT. This chain links TRBV6-6 with TRBJ1-1; 8 positions agree with TRBD1. The germline V gene encodes CDR1 MNHNY and CDR2 SVGAGI (reference sequence). Germline trimming cut 6 bases from V and 4 bases from J; bases unmatched to any gene: 7. The CDR3 spans 14 residues.

The rearrangement joins TRBV20-1 to TRBJ2-1, with 8 bases aligning to TRBD2. The CDR3 has 16 residues. Germline values: CDR1 DFQATT, CDR2 SNEGSKA (reference sequence). V was clipped by 5 bases and J by 8 bases; unmatched bases: 17. The CDR3 DNA reads as TGCAGTGCTCGTGATACTATAGCGGGGATCGGAGATGAGCAGTTCTTC. This sequence encodes CSARDTIAGIGDEQFF.

The genes are TRBV6-5 and TRBJ2-5, with D unresolved. Trimming cost V 9 bases and J 5 bases, with 16 bases left between them. Germline-derived CDR1 and CDR2 are MNHEY and SVGAGI. CDR3 size: 13 residues. The DNA of the CDR3 is TGTGCCAGTTTTCTTCTCAGTCTGGAGACCCAGTACTTC. Its translation: CASFLLSLETQYF.